This TCR beta chain was observed in a study of cytomegalovirus exposure and HLA in healthy donors. Note on this clone: Its antigen is as yet unknown.

The CDR3 extends over 11 amino acids. The trim removed 10 bases at V and 5 bases at J, leaving 2 bases unmatched. The germline gives CDR1 WNHNN, CDR2 SYGVQD (reference sequence). Whole-study findings and limits: Most subjects' HLA-A and HLA-B alleles were reportedly predicted from TCR beta sequences.

Donors in the study were healthy people who gave bone marrow. The study ran its PCR with 60 Vbeta and 13 Jbeta primers. The repertoire was sequenced with immunoSEQ multiplex PCR; TCRdb's copy has only in-frame clones and lacks some. The sample has more than 45,000 clones; roughly 80% are singletons. The sequencing input was PBMCs. This TCR derives from a man aged 25-40 years in good health and CMV-seronegative. V usage is TRBV10-1 and J usage is TRBJ1-5; TRBD1 aligns across 7 bases. In DNA, the CDR3 is TGCGCCATCGACAGGGATCAGCCCCAGCATTTT. Translation gives CAIDRDQPQHF.